These T cell receptor beta chains were read from a single sample in a study of T cells after yellow fever vaccination. TCRdb ran MiXCR on the 5' RACE reads and lists one entry per CDR3 protein. Among approximately 610,000 distinct CDR3 sequences listed, about 15% were seen once. The sequenced sample was PBMCs, obtained more than 4 days after the first yellow fever vaccination. The receptor set was obtained from a man aged 18-30 years who received the YFV17D yellow fever vaccine. Each CDR3 is given with its conserved first and last residue. The order of the fields is CDR3 DNA, CDR3 protein, J gene, D gene, clone size, V gene. A D gene is named only where the DNA matches it firmly. Size values are once, few and many counts, or a class for expanded clones, and some rows have none.

CDR3nt: TGTGCCAGCAGTCCCCGGTGGGGGGGAATGGCTTCACCCCTCCACTTT
CDR3aa: CASSPRWGGMASPLHF
j_gene: TRBJ1-6
d_gene: NA
abundance: few
v_gene: TRBV12-3/TRBV12-4

CDR3nt: TGTGCCAGCAGCCTAGCGGGGGCTGGGATAGAGACCCAGTACTTC
CDR3aa: CASSLAGAGIETQYF
j_gene: TRBJ2-5
d_gene: TRBD2
abundance: NA
v_gene: TRBV3-1

CDR3nt: TGCGCCAGCAGCCAAGATCCGTTCGTGATCCCTGAAGCTTTCTTT
CDR3aa: CASSQDPFVIPEAFF
j_gene: TRBJ1-1
d_gene: NA
abundance: few
v_gene: TRBV4-3

CDR3nt: TGTGCCACCAGCAGAGATCATACAGATACGCAGTATTTT
CDR3aa: CATSRDHTDTQYF
j_gene: TRBJ2-3
d_gene: NA
abundance: few
v_gene: TRBV15

CDR3nt: TGTGCCAGCTCACCAAACGGACAGGGAGTTGGGACTGAAGCTTTCTTT
CDR3aa: CASSPNGQGVGTEAFF
j_gene: TRBJ1-1
d_gene: TRBD1
abundance: few
v_gene: TRBV18

CDR3nt: TGTGCCAGCAGCCGCCGTCTGGCGAACACCGGGGAGCTGTTTTTT
CDR3aa: CASSRRLANTGELFF
j_gene: TRBJ2-2
d_gene: NA
abundance: few
v_gene: TRBV12-3/TRBV12-4

CDR3nt: TGTGCCAGCAGCGTACGGGGCGGCACAGATACGCAGTATTTT
CDR3aa: CASSVRGGTDTQYF
j_gene: TRBJ2-3
d_gene: NA
abundance: NA
v_gene: TRBV9

CDR3nt: TGCAGTGCTAACGGACTAGAACACGAGCAGTACTTC
CDR3aa: CSANGLEHEQYF
j_gene: TRBJ2-7
d_gene: TRBD2
abundance: NA
v_gene: TRBV20-1

CDR3nt: TGCGCCAGCAGCCAACTAGTGGTGGAGACCCAGTACTTC
CDR3aa: CASSQLVVETQYF
j_gene: TRBJ2-5
d_gene: NA
abundance: few
v_gene: TRBV4-1

CDR3nt: TGTGCCAGCAGTGGGTGGGGCGGCACAGATACGCAGTATTTT
CDR3aa: CASSGWGGTDTQYF
j_gene: TRBJ2-3
d_gene: NA
abundance: few
v_gene: TRBV6-1

CDR3nt: TGCGCCAGCAGCCTTAACCGGGAAGGGACAGTGCAAGAGACCCAGTACTTC
CDR3aa: CASSLNREGTVQETQYF
j_gene: TRBJ2-5
d_gene: TRBD1
abundance: NA
v_gene: TRBV4-3

CDR3nt: TGTGCCAGCAGCCCGACCTTGTCATGGCTACGAGTGCAGTACTTC
CDR3aa: CASSPTLSWLRVQYF
j_gene: TRBJ2-7
d_gene: NA
abundance: NA
v_gene: TRBV3-1

CDR3nt: TGTGCCAGCAGTTACCGCTCCAATCGGCTGGGGAAGACCCAGTACTTC
CDR3aa: CASSYRSNRLGKTQYF
j_gene: TRBJ2-5
d_gene: NA
abundance: NA
v_gene: TRBV6-5

CDR3nt: TGTGCCAGCAGTTACTCGGGGGGGATCCGTCAGCCCCAGCATTTT
CDR3aa: CASSYSGGIRQPQHF
j_gene: TRBJ1-5
d_gene: NA
abundance: few
v_gene: TRBV6-5

CDR3nt: TGCAGTGCGTCGGGACAGAACACCGGGGAGCTGTTTTTT
CDR3aa: CSASGQNTGELFF
j_gene: TRBJ2-2
d_gene: NA
abundance: NA
v_gene: TRBV20-1

CDR3nt: TGTGCCAGCAGGGTGACAGATACAGATACGCAGTATTTT
CDR3aa: CASRVTDTDTQYF
j_gene: TRBJ2-3
d_gene: NA
abundance: NA
v_gene: TRBV6-5

CDR3nt: TGTGCCAGCAGCGGCCTAGATCGCACCTACAATGAGCAGTTCTTC
CDR3aa: CASSGLDRTYNEQFF
j_gene: TRBJ2-1
d_gene: NA
abundance: NA
v_gene: TRBV12-3/TRBV12-4

CDR3nt: TGTGCCAGCAGCCGCAGGGGAGTCTCCTCGGACACTGAAGCTTTCTTT
CDR3aa: CASSRRGVSSDTEAFF
j_gene: TRBJ1-1
d_gene: NA
abundance: few
v_gene: TRBV9

CDR3nt: TGTGCCAGCAGCTTGGTGGAGGGTCGAGGCTACACCTTC
CDR3aa: CASSLVEGRGYTF
j_gene: TRBJ1-2
d_gene: NA
abundance: NA
v_gene: TRBV5-4

CDR3nt: TGTGCCAGCAGTTACTCCCTAGCGGGGGCGGGGGAGACCCAGTACTTC
CDR3aa: CASSYSLAGAGETQYF
j_gene: TRBJ2-5
d_gene: TRBD2
abundance: NA
v_gene: TRBV6-5

CDR3nt: TGCGCCAGCAGCCCTAGAGGGGACAGAAACAATCAGCCCCAGCATTTT
CDR3aa: CASSPRGDRNNQPQHF
j_gene: TRBJ1-5
d_gene: TRBD1
abundance: NA
v_gene: TRBV4-1

CDR3nt: TGCGCCAGCAGCCGCGGGTGTCCCCCGTGTGAGACCCAGTACTTC
CDR3aa: CASSRGCPPCETQYF
j_gene: TRBJ2-5
d_gene: NA
abundance: NA
v_gene: TRBV4-1

CDR3nt: TGTGCCAGCAGTCATCTGACAGGCGAGAACACTGAAGCTTTCTTT
CDR3aa: CASSHLTGENTEAFF
j_gene: TRBJ1-1
d_gene: NA
abundance: NA
v_gene: TRBV12-3/TRBV12-4

CDR3nt: TGTGCCAGCAGTCCCCGCGGATTTGCCAGGGCAGTTTGGCCCCAGCATTTT
CDR3aa: CASSPRGFARAVWPQHF
j_gene: TRBJ1-5
d_gene: NA
abundance: NA
v_gene: TRBV12-3/TRBV12-4

CDR3nt: TGTGCCATCAGTGATGTTAACTATGGCTACACCTTC
CDR3aa: CAISDVNYGYTF
j_gene: TRBJ1-2
d_gene: NA
abundance: few
v_gene: TRBV10-3

CDR3nt: TGTGCCAGCAGCTTAGTGCGAGGGGGACAGTTCTACGAGCAGTACTTC
CDR3aa: CASSLVRGGQFYEQYF
j_gene: TRBJ2-7
d_gene: TRBD1
abundance: many
v_gene: TRBV7-2

CDR3nt: TGCAGTGCTAGTAAGGAGCTCTATGGCTACACCTTC
CDR3aa: CSASKELYGYTF
j_gene: TRBJ1-2
d_gene: NA
abundance: few
v_gene: TRBV20-1

CDR3nt: TGTGCCAGCAGCTTAGGGCCCCAGGGTGTCAACACCATATATTTT
CDR3aa: CASSLGPQGVNTIYF
j_gene: TRBJ1-3
d_gene: NA
abundance: few
v_gene: TRBV7-2

CDR3nt: TGCGCCAGCAGAAATACAGGGAAGTTTGAAAAACTGTTTTTT
CDR3aa: CASRNTGKFEKLFF
j_gene: TRBJ1-4
d_gene: NA
abundance: many
v_gene: TRBV4-1

CDR3nt: TGCAGTGCTAGATCGATAGCGGTTGCTTCCCAAGAGACCCAGTACTTC
CDR3aa: CSARSIAVASQETQYF
j_gene: TRBJ2-5
d_gene: NA
abundance: few
v_gene: TRBV20-1

CDR3nt: TGTGCCAGCAGCTTACAATTGACAGGGCCATCTTCACCCCTCCACTTT
CDR3aa: CASSLQLTGPSSPLHF
j_gene: TRBJ1-6
d_gene: TRBD1
abundance: NA
v_gene: TRBV7-2

CDR3nt: TGTGCCAGTAGGCCTCCCAAGAACACTGAAGCTTTCTTT
CDR3aa: CASRPPKNTEAFF
j_gene: TRBJ1-1
d_gene: NA
abundance: many
v_gene: TRBV28

CDR3nt: TGCGCCAGCAGCCAAGATATAAGGGTAAATGAGCAGTTCTTC
CDR3aa: CASSQDIRVNEQFF
j_gene: TRBJ2-1
d_gene: NA
abundance: few
v_gene: TRBV4-3